Shown below are 27 T cell receptor beta chains from a single sample sequenced in a study of shared clonotypes between healthy human individuals. CD45RO-negative CD8 cells positively selected for CCR7 made up the naive population, which excluded terminally differentiated effector memory CD45RA+ cells. The data were produced by immunoSEQ multiplex PCR, yet TCRdb's version contains in-frame clones alone and is incomplete. The sample lists millions of clones; 85% to 95% were seen once. The sequenced material came from naive CD8+ T cells from PBMCs. These receptors came from a young man in good health. Some clones in this sample may be carry-over from other donors' samples.

This chain joins TRBV4-1 and TRBJ1-1, with 8 nucleotides matching TRBD1. V shed 4 bases, J shed 6 bases, and the junction held 4 bases outside the gene matches. The CDR3 length is 13 residues. The germline CDR1 and CDR2 sequences are MGHRA and YSYEKL. CDR3 loop: CASSRDRGAEAFF. The DNA of the CDR3 is TGCGCCAGCAGCCGCGACAGGGGCGCTGAAGCTTTCTTT.

This sequence joins TRBV7-3 and TRBJ2-7; D perhaps matches TRBD2 (5 bases). V was shortened by 1 base and J by 5 bases, with 15 bases between the two germline ends. The germline V gene encodes CDR1 SGHTA and CDR2 FQGTGA. The CDR3 is 15 amino acids. The CDR3 DNA reads as TGTGCCAGCAGCTTAATCGGCGCAGCCGGGGACGAGCAGTACTTC. This gives the protein CASSLIGAAGDEQYF.

This chain uses TRBV15 with TRBJ1-2, with 7 bases fitting TRBD1. The trim removed 9 bases at V and 9 bases at J, leaving 7 bases unmatched. This CDR3 has 11 residues. The germline V gene has CDR1 LNHNV and CDR2 YYDKDF (reference sequence). The CDR3 DNA reads TGTGCCACGAATAACAGGGGAAGCTACACCTTC. Its translation is CATNNRGSYTF.

The chain is built from TRBV27 and TRBJ2-5; 8 bases match TRBD2. The CDR3 covers 14 residues. After removal of 3 bases from V and 1 base from J, the junction contained 1 base not matched to a gene. Per the germline V gene, CDR1 is MNHEY and CDR2 is SMNVEV (reference sequence). CDR3 coding DNA: TGTGCCAGCAGTTTGCGGGGGGTCCAAGAGACCCAGTACTTC. It specifies CASSLRGVQETQYF.

This clone has just one count. The V call is TRBV29-1, the J call TRBJ2-1; a weak D match, TRBD1 (5 bases). The CDR3 runs to 16 residues. V lost 0 bases, J lost 0 bases, and 12 bases lay in between. Germline V gene sequence: CDR1 SQVTM, CDR2 ANQGSEA. CDR3 residues: CSVEDLKGISYNEQFF. The DNA for the CDR3 is TGCAGCGTTGAAGATCTTAAGGGGATCTCCTACAATGAGCAGTTCTTC.

This clone was seen once. The identical CDR3 is also encoded by other nucleotide sequences in the sample. The chain uses TRBV9 and TRBJ2-3, with TRBD1 matching 8 bases. The CDR3 sequence is 15 residues long. The trim removed 0 bases at V and 1 base at J, leaving 1 base unmatched. The V gene's germline CDR1 is SGDLS and CDR2 YYNGEE. CDR3 in DNA: TGTGCCAGCAGCGTAGAACAGGGGGGCACAGATACGCAGTATTTT. It encodes CASSVEQGGTDTQYF.

To note about this clone: Other DNA sequences within the sample encode an identical CDR3. The chain joins TRBV9 to TRBJ2-3; D remains ambiguous. CDR3 length: 12 residues. Trimming left V 0 bases short and J 3 bases short, with 2 bases between. The V gene's germline CDR1 is SGDLS and CDR2 YYNGEE. The CDR3 region has the DNA TGTGCCAGCAGCGTAGATACAGATACGCAGTATTTT. Translation gives CASSVDTDTQYF.

This sequence joins TRBV27 and TRBJ2-5; 7 positions match TRBD2. Germline V CDR1 and CDR2: MNHEY, SMNVEV (reference sequence). This CDR3 is 17 amino acids long. After removal of 5 bases from V and 1 base from J, the junction contained 13 bases not matched to a gene. The CDR3 DNA follows: TGTGCCAGCAGTCCACCCCGCGGACTAGTCGGCCAAGAGACCCAGTACTTC. Encoded protein: CASSPPRGLVGQETQYF.

The chain has TRBV7-6 and TRBJ2-2; 12 positions match TRBD2. The CDR3 totals 18 residues. CDR1 is SGHVS, CDR2 FNYEAQ, per germline. V lost 5 bases and J lost 5; bases outside the gene matches: 12. As DNA, the CDR3 is TGTGCCAGCAGCCCGGGGGCTAGCGGGAGGGGGTTGACCGGGGAGCTGTTTTTT. It specifies CASSPGASGRGLTGELFF.

The V and J genes are TRBV19 and TRBJ2-7, with 7 bases that match TRBD2. The CDR3 covers 16 residues. Trimming at V came to 6 bases and at J to 0 bases, leaving 11 bases not matched to a gene. Germline V gene sequence: CDR1 LNHDA, CDR2 SQIVND (reference sequence). For the CDR3, the DNA is TGTGCCAGTAGCCCGACCAGCGGGATAAGCTCCTACGAGCAGTACTTC. Translated, it gives CASSPTSGISSYEQYF.

The chain links TRBV7-9 to TRBJ2-7; TRBD2 is a possible D gene (6 bases). Germline values: CDR1 SEHNR, CDR2 FQNEAQ (reference sequence). V lost 3 bases and J 5 bases, leaving 14 bases between the germline ends. This CDR3 is built from 14 residues. DNA of the CDR3: TGTGCCAGCAGCTTCGGCGGGATGGCCCACGAGCAGTACTTC. Translating it yields CASSFGGMAHEQYF.

The chain recombines TRBV4-1 with TRBJ2-7, with D maybe TRBD1 (7 bases). Germline CDR1 is MGHRA and CDR2 is YSYEKL. Trimming left V 2 bases short and J 4 bases short, with 12 bases between. The CDR3 loop spans 14 amino acids. The CDR3 nucleotides are TGCGCCAGCAGCCAATGGGCAGGGGGGTACGAGCAGTACTTC. Translated, it gives CASSQWAGGYEQYF.

The V and J genes are TRBV5-1 and TRBJ1-1; D may be TRBD1 (6 bases). The CDR3 loop spans 13 amino acids. Germline V lookup: CDR1 SGHRS, CDR2 YFSETQ. With 6 bases removed from V and 6 bases from J, the gap between germline ends came to 15 bases. CDR3 loop: CASTPGGAAEAFF. The CDR3 DNA reads TGCGCCAGCACCCCGGGGGGGGCCGCTGAAGCTTTCTTT.

This clone has a single count. V and J are TRBV19 and TRBJ2-7, with D possibly matching TRBD1 (5 bases). The V gene's germline CDR1 is LNHDA and CDR2 SQIVND (reference sequence). Trimming removed 3 bases at V and 3 bases at J, with 6 bases between. The CDR3 covers 12 residues. CDR3 protein: CASSMDNYEQYF. The CDR3 DNA reads as TGTGCCAGTAGTATGGACAACTACGAGCAGTACTTC.

The V and J genes are TRBV2 and TRBJ2-3; 11 nucleotides line up with TRBD2. The germline V gene has CDR1 SNHLY and CDR2 FYNNEI. The CDR3 has 15 residues. The V and J ends lost 4 bases and 6 bases, in that order; junction bases with no gene match: 6. CDR3 sequence reads: CASSVSSGRKDTQYF. CDR3 nucleotide sequence: TGTGCCAGCAGTGTTTCTAGCGGGAGGAAGGATACGCAGTATTTT. Supplemented by reference TRBV2 and TRBJ2-3, the full variable domain reads EPEVTQTPSHQVTQMGQEVILRCVPISNHLYFYWYRQILGQKVEFLVSFYNNEISEKSEIFDDQFSVERPDGSNFTLKIRSTKLEDSAMYFCASSVSSGRKDTQYFGPGTRLTVL.

V is TRBV28 and J is TRBJ2-7; 8 nucleotides align to TRBD1. There are 15 residues in the CDR3. Germline assignment: CDR1 MDHEN and CDR2 SYDVKM. With V trimmed by 5 bases and J by 4 bases, 10 bases remained unmatched. CDR3 nucleotide sequence: TGTGCCAGCAGTAACCCCGGGACAGGTCCTTACGAGCAGTACTTC. This gives the protein CASSNPGTGPYEQYF.

In its sample, this clone was seen once. V gene TRBV10-2 combines with J gene TRBJ1-2; 7 positions agree with TRBD1. The germline gives CDR1 WSHSY, CDR2 SAAADI. The CDR3 totals 14 residues. V dropped 7 bases and J dropped 2; count of bases not matched to a gene: 7. The CDR3 is CASTEDRPNYGYTF. CDR3 bases: TGCGCCAGCACCGAGGACAGGCCCAACTATGGCTACACCTTC.

This chain joins TRBV13 and TRBJ2-3; D possibly matches TRBD1 or TRBD2 (5 bases each). The CDR3 sequence is 16 residues long. The V and J ends lost 4 bases and 4 bases respectively, with 18 bases between them. CDR1 is PRHDT, CDR2 FYEKMQ, per germline (reference sequence). The CDR3 DNA reads TGTGCCAGCAGCTCCCGGGACGGGGCCTCCCCAGATACGCAGTATTTT. Its protein is CASSSRDGASPDTQYF.

The chain is built from TRBV4-3 and TRBJ2-7; D might be TRBD2 (7 bases). The length of the CDR3 is 16 residues. Germline assignment: CDR1 LGHNA and CDR2 YSLEER. Trimming pared 1 base from V and 2 bases from J, leaving 15 bases between. CDR3 sequence reads: CASSQVTGGPPYEQYF. In DNA, the CDR3 is TGCGCCAGCAGCCAAGTGACGGGGGGCCCTCCCTACGAGCAGTACTTC.

The rearrangement joins TRBV7-6 to TRBJ2-1, with a tentative D call TRBD2 (6 bases). V was trimmed by 2 bases and J by 4 bases, leaving 12 bases between them. Germline values: CDR1 SGHVS, CDR2 FNYEAQ. The CDR3 loop spans 15 amino acids. The CDR3 is CASSLTASVYNEQFF. The CDR3 DNA reads TGTGCCAGCAGCTTAACGGCTAGCGTATACAATGAGCAGTTCTTC.

This chain uses TRBV29-1 with TRBJ2-7; TRBD2 matches 13 bases. The CDR3 sequence is 14 residues long. V was pared by 1 base and J by 4 bases, with 1 base of the junction left unmatched. CDR1 is SQVTM, CDR2 ANQGSEA, per germline. The CDR3 DNA reads as TGCAGCGTTGAAGGGACTAGCGGGAGATACGAGCAGTACTTC. Protein: CSVEGTSGRYEQYF.

Notes on this clone: This sample also contains other DNA sequences that code for the same CDR3. This chain connects TRBV19 to TRBJ1-5; no clear D. The CDR3 is 15 amino acids. From germline, CDR1 is LNHDA and CDR2 SQIVND (reference sequence). Trimming took off 1 base at V and 4 bases at J, with 11 bases between the two ends. This CDR3 is CASSIVGLGNQPQHF. For the CDR3, the DNA is TGTGCCAGTAGTATAGTAGGGCTCGGGAATCAGCCCCAGCATTTT.

In regard to this clone: Other DNA variants within this sample encode the same CDR3. This sequence joins TRBV29-1 and TRBJ2-7; 8 nucleotides align to TRBD1. The germline gives CDR1 SQVTM, CDR2 ANQGSEA. This CDR3 has 12 amino acids. Trimming removed 6 bases from V and 2 bases from J; junction bases left unmatched: 3. Here the CDR3 DNA reads TGCAGCGTGGTACAGGGGGCCTACGAGCAGTACTTC. Translated, it gives CSVVQGAYEQYF.

This clone showed up just once. The CDR3 nucleotides are TGTGCCAGCAGCTTAGAATTGGCCATAGGTGAGCAGTTCTTC. Its translation is CASSLELAIGEQFF. This rearrangement joins TRBV7-2 to TRBJ2-1; D not certain. This CDR3 is 14 amino acids long. Trimming stripped 1 base from V and 9 bases from J, with 13 bases between. Germline V CDR1 and CDR2: SGHTA, FQGNSA.

In the case of this clone: Other nucleotide sequences in the sample specify the same CDR3. The V call is TRBV27, the J call TRBJ2-7; a weak D match, TRBD2 (6 bases). This CDR3 spans 16 amino acids. CDR1 and CDR2 from the germline V gene are MNHEY and SMNVEV (reference sequence). V was shortened by 6 bases and J by 0 bases, with 18 bases between the two germline ends. CDR3 nucleotides: TGTGCCAGCAGCCACTCCCGGGGGACGGTCTCCTACGAGCAGTACTTC. This sequence encodes CASSHSRGTVSYEQYF.

This chain joins TRBV6-1 and TRBJ2-2; perhaps TRBD2 as D (6 bases). V was clipped by 1 base and J by 0 bases, with 12 bases between them. CDR3 length: 17 amino acids. Germline values: CDR1 MNHNS, CDR2 SASEGT. Here the CDR3 reads CASSEELAVANTGELFF. CDR3 coding DNA: TGTGCCAGCAGTGAAGAATTAGCGGTCGCGAACACCGGGGAGCTGTTTTTT.

The rearrangement joins TRBV13 to TRBJ1-2; D gene unclear. CDR3 length equals 17 residues. Germline CDR1 reads PRHDT; CDR2 reads FYEKMQ (reference sequence). V dropped 5 bases and J dropped 0 bases, with 19 bases sitting between them. CDR3 in DNA: TGTGCCAGCAGCAGCTTTGGGGAGGTTGGACCTAACTATGGCTACACCTTC. Its translation is CASSSFGEVGPNYGYTF.